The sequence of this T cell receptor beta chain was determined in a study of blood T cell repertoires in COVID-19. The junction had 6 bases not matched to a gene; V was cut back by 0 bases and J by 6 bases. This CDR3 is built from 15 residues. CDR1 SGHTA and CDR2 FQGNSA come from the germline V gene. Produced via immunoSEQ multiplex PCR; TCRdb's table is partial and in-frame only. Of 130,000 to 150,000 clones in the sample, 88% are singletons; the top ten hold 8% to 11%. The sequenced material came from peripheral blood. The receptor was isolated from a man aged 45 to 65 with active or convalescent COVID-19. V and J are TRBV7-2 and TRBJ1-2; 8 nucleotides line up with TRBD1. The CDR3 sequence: CASSLAGTGANGYTF. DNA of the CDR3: TGTGCCAGCAGCTTAGCGGGGACAGGAGCAAATGGCTACACCTTC.